This T cell receptor (beta chain) was obtained from a study of cytomegalovirus exposure and HLA in healthy donors. Whole-study results and caveats: Reportedly, TCR beta sequences accurately predicted HLA-A and HLA-B alleles in most subjects.

PCR used 60 Vbeta primers and 13 Jbeta primers. Source study methods: Unique TCR beta chains totaled approximately 83 million in a later count, with roughly 12 million of them shared. Sequencing used immunoSEQ multiplex PCR; TCRdb keeps in-frame clones, though not all of them. D and trimming were read from the DNA, whereas the V and J calls and clone size are those reported in that table. The sample lists 150,000 or so clones, around 74% seen once, with roughly 2% in the top ten. Details on this clone: What it recognizes is unknown.

Germline V gives CDR1 SGHTA, CDR2 FQGTGA. The V and J ends lost 6 bases and 0 bases, in that order; junction bases with no gene match: 10. The length of the CDR3 is 16 residues. The rearrangement uses TRBV7-3 and TRBJ2-7; 8 bases are a match to TRBD1. The sequenced sample consisted of PBMCs. This TCR was recovered from a female donor in good health and CMV-seronegative. The CDR3 sequence: CASRRPGQESSYEQYF. In nucleotides, the CDR3 is TGTGCCAGCAGGCGCCCGGGACAGGAGAGCTCCTACGAGCAGTACTTC.